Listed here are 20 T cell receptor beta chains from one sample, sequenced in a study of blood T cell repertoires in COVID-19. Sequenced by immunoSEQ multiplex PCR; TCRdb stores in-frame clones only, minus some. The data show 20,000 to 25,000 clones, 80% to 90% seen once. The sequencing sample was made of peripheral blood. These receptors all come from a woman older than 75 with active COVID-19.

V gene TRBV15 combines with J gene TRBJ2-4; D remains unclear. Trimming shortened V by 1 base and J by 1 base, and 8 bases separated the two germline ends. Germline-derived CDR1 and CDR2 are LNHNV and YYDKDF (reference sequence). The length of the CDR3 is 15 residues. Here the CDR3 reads CATSRASLAKNIQYF. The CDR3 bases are TGTGCCACCAGCAGAGCGAGTTTGGCCAAAAACATTCAGTACTTC. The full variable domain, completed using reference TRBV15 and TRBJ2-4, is DAMVIQNPRYQVTQFGKPVTLSCSQTLNHNVMYWYQQKSSQAPKLLFHYYDKDFNNEADTPDNFQSRRPNTSFCFLDIRSPGLGDTAMYLCATSRASLAKNIQYFGAGTRLSVL.

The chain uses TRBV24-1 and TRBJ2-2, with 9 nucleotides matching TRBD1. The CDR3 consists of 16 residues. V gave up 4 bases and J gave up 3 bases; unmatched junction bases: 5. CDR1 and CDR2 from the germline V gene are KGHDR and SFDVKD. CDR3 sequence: CATSDPRTGDTGELFF. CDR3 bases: TGTGCCACCAGTGACCCCCGGACAGGGGACACCGGGGAGCTGTTTTTT.

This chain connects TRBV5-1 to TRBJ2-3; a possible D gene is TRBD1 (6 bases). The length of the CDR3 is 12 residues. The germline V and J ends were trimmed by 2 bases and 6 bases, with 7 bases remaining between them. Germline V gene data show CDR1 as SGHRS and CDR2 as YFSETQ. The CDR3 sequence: CASSFQGDTQYF. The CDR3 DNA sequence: TGCGCCAGCAGCTTCCAGGGGGATACGCAGTATTTT.

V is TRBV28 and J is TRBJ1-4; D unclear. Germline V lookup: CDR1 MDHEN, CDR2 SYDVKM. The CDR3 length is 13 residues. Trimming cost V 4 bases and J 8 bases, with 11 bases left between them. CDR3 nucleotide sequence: TGTGCCAGCAGTTCCCCGGGTGGAGAAAAACTGTTTTTT. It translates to CASSSPGGEKLFF. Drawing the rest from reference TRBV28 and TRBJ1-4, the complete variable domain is DVKVTQSSRYLVKRTGEKVFLECVQDMDHENMFWYRQDPGLGLRLIYFSYDVKMKEKGDIPEGYSVSREKKERFSLILESASTNQTSMYLCASSSPGGEKLFFGSGTQLSVL.

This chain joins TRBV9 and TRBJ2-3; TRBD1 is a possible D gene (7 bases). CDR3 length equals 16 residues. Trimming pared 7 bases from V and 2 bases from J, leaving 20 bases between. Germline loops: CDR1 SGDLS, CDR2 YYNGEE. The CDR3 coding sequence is TGTGCCAGCGCGGCGGGGACAGCTCTCGACACAGATACGCAGTATTTT. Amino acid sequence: CASAAGTALDTDTQYF. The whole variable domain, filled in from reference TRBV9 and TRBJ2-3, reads DSGVTQTPKHLITATGQRVTLRCSPRSGDLSVYWYQQSLDQGLQFLIQYYNGEERAKGNILERFSAQQFPDLHSELNLSSLELGDSALYFCASAAGTALDTDTQYFGPGTRLTVL.

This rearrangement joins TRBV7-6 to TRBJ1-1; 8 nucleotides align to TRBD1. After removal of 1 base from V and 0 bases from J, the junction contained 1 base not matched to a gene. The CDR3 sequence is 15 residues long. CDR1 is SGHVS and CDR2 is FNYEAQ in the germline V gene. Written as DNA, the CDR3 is TGTGCCAGCAGCTTAGGGACAGGGCTGAACACTGAAGCTTTCTTT. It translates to CASSLGTGLNTEAFF.

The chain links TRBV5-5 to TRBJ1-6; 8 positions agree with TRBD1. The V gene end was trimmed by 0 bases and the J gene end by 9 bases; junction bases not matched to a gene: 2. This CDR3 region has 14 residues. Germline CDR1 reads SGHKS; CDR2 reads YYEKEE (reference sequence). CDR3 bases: TGTGCCAGCAGCTTGGAACAGGGGGGTTCACCCCTCCACTTT. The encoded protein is CASSLEQGGSPLHF.

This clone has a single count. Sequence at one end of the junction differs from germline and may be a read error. The CDR3 nucleotides read TGCGCCAGCAGCTTGGGGGCCCAGCTGTATTTT. Residues: CASSLGAQLYF. This chain connects TRBV5-1 to TRBJ1-4, with D uncertain. The CDR3 is 11 residues long. From germline, CDR1 is SGHRS and CDR2 YFSETQ.

The CDR3 spells CASSHRGQANTGELFF. The CDR3 DNA sequence: TGTGCCAGCAGCCACCGGGGACAGGCGAACACCGGGGAGCTGTTTTTT. The rearrangement links TRBV7-9 to TRBJ2-2; TRBD1 matches at 8 bases. The J segment lost 0 bases and the V segment lost 5 bases, leaving 5 bases of the junction unmatched. Germline V lookup: CDR1 SEHNR, CDR2 FQNEAQ (reference sequence). The CDR3 contains 16 residues.

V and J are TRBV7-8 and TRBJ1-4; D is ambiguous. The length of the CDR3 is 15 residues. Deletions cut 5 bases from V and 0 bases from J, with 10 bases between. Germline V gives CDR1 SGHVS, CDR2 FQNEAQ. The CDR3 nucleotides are TGTGCCAGCAGCCTTTCCCTTGCAACTAATGAAAAACTGTTTTTT. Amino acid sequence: CASSLSLATNEKLFF.

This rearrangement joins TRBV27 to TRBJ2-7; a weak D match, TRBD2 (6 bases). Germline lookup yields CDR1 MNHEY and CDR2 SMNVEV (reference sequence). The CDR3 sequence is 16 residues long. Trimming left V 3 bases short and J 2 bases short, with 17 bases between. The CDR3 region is CASSLEGPRFPYEQYF. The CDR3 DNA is TGTGCCAGCAGTTTGGAGGGTCCCCGCTTCCCCTACGAGCAGTACTTC.

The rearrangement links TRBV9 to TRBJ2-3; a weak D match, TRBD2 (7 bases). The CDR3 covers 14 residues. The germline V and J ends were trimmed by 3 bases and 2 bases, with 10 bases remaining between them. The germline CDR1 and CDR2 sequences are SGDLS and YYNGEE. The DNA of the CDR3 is TGTGCCAGCAGCGGAGGGGGGGACACAGATACGCAGTATTTT. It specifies CASSGGGDTDTQYF.

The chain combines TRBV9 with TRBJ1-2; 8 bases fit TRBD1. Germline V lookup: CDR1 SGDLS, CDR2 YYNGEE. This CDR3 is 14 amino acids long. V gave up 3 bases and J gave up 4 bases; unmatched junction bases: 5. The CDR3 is CASSAKQGGYGYTF. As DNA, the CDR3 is TGTGCCAGCAGCGCAAAACAGGGGGGCTATGGCTACACCTTC. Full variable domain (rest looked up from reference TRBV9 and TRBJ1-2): DSGVTQTPKHLITATGQRVTLRCSPRSGDLSVYWYQQSLDQGLQFLIQYYNGEERAKGNILERFSAQQFPDLHSELNLSSLELGDSALYFCASSAKQGGYGYTFGSGTRLTVV.

The CDR3 bases are TGTGCCAGCAGCTGGGGACAGAACGAGCAGTACTTC. Translation gives CASSWGQNEQYF. V usage is TRBV5-6 and J usage is TRBJ2-7; TRBD1 matches at 7 bases. Unmatched junction bases numbered 2, after V lost 3 bases and J lost 5 bases. Germline V CDR1 and CDR2: SGHDT, YYEEEE. This CDR3 has 12 amino acids.

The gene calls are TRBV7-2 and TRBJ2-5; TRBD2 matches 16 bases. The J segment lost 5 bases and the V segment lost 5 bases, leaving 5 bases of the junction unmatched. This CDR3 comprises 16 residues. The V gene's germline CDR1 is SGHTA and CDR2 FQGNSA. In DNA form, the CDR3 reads TGTGCCAGCAGCCTCGGGACTAGCGGGGGGGCGGAGACCCAGTACTTC. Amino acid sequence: CASSLGTSGGAETQYF.

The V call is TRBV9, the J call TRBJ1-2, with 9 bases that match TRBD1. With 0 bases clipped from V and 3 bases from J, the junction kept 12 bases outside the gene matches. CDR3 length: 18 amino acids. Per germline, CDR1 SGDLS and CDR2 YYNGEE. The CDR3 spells CASSVAASRTGDHYGYTF. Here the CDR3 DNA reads TGTGCCAGCAGCGTAGCCGCAAGTCGGACAGGGGATCACTATGGCTACACCTTC.

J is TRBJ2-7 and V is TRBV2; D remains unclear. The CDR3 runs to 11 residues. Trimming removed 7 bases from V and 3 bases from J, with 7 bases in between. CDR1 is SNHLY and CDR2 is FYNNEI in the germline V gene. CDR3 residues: CASNLSYEQYF. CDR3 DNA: TGTGCCAGCAACTTAAGCTACGAGCAGTACTTC. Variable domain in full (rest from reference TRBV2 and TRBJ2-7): EPEVTQTPSHQVTQMGQEVILRCVPISNHLYFYWYRQILGQKVEFLVSFYNNEISEKSEIFDDQFSVERPDGSNFTLKIRSTKLEDSAMYFCASNLSYEQYFGPGTRLTVT.

Written as DNA, the CDR3 is TGCGCCAGCAGCCAAGATGATGGCCAGGGGCTTTACTACGAGCAGTACTTC. Translation gives CASSQDDGQGLYYEQYF. J is TRBJ2-7 and V is TRBV4-1; weak D call: TRBD1 (6 bases). The CDR3 consists of 17 residues. CDR1 and CDR2 (germline): MGHRA, YSYEKL. V lost 0 bases and J lost 3, with 18 bases in between.

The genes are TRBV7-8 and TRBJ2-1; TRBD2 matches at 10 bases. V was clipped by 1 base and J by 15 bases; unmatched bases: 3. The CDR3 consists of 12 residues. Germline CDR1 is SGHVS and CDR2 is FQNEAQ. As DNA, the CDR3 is TGTGCCAGCAGCTTAGAGCGGGGGGGCCCGTTCTTC. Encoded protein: CASSLERGGPFF.

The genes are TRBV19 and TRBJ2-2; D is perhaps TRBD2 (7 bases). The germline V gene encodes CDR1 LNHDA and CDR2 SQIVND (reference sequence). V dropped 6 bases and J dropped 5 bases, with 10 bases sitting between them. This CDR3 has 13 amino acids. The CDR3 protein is CASRKGGTGELFF. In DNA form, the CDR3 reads TGTGCCAGTAGAAAGGGGGGGACCGGGGAGCTGTTTTTT.